This TCR beta chain was identified in a study of human CD8 memory T cell subsets. In regard to this clonotype: The antigen is unknown.

The CDR3 has 16 residues. Germline V CDR1 and CDR2: SGHRS, YFSETQ. Production of TCR beta libraries used UMI-labeled 5' RACE as the method. Authors' analysis steps: Per TCR beta library, functional CDR3 beta clonotypes numbered roughly 2,600 to 20,000. Reanalyzing the 5' RACE reads, TCRdb keeps one entry per CDR3 protein, without DNA. These V and J calls are TCRdb output, not the study's own analysis. The sample shows over 10,000 distinct CDR3 sequences, and 13% to 15% sits with its ten largest clones. Total CD8+ T cells were enriched by a separation that was negative and magnetic. Broader study findings: Chao1 was used to estimate diversity, and its estimates suggested stem-like memory T cells were more diverse than precursor exhausted T cells. A similarly high level of diversity characterized stem-like memory and precursor exhausted T cells, unlike effector memory cells.

The J gene is TRBJ2-1, the V gene TRBV5-1; TCRdb picks TRBD2, but there is no DNA to check that call. The sequence was obtained from a human donor in good health. The sequencing sample was made of CD8+ T cells from PBMCs. The CDR3 loop is CASSLLGDSNYNEQFF.